The rows below give T cell receptor beta chains drawn from one sample of a study of CD8 T cells in Susac syndrome. TCRdb called the immunoSEQ multiplex PCR reads again in MiXCR, with one record for every CDR3 protein. The repertoire includes 330,000 or so distinct CDR3 sequences, approximately 85% of them detected once, and 0.2% to 0.25% sits in the top ten. The sequencing sample was made of CD8+ T cells from PBMCs. Every receptor here comes from a human donor with multiple sclerosis. Both conserved end residues are trimmed from each CDR3. The D gene is left open where the match is weak.

TRBV10-2	TRBJ2-7	-	ASQSSGPAYEQY
TRBV27	TRBJ1-2	TRBD1	ASSLEETGSYGYT
TRBV19	TRBJ2-7	-	ASSITGASEQY
TRBV11-1	TRBJ2-1	TRBD2	ASSFTSGAYNEQF
TRBV28	TRBJ2-2	-	ASSLYRGGGELF
TRBV27	TRBJ2-7	-	ASSLAVSSYEQY
TRBV20-1	TRBJ2-1	-	SARDRHSSYNEQF
TRBV19	TRBJ2-1	TRBD2	ASSIFASGRDEQF
TRBV25-1	TRBJ2-1	-	ASKGGSLV
TRBV28	TRBJ2-1	-	ASNFIRGNEQF
TRBV6-5	TRBJ1-1	-	ASSYQLNTEAF
TRBV9	TRBJ1-1	-	ASSVGGNRNTEAF
TRBV7-2	TRBJ2-7	-	ASSLRQGHEQY
TRBV6-5	TRBJ2-7	-	ASSYSVLGPYEQY
TRBV27	TRBJ2-3	-	ASSLASTDTQY
TRBV20-1	TRBJ2-7	-	SARMRESSYEQY
TRBV5-6	TRBJ1-5	TRBD1	ASSSGQGLWNQPQH
TRBV11-2	TRBJ2-7	TRBD1	ASSLESWVPSPRDRGPEQY
TRBV5-1	TRBJ2-5	-	ASSLSPNQETQY
TRBV19	TRBJ1-3	-	ASSPFGGASSENTIY
TRBV2	TRBJ2-1	-	ASSDAWDPLYEQF
TRBV20-1	TRBJ2-7	-	SARVAGWEQY
TRBV20-1	TRBJ2-3	-	STDDREGTDTQY
TRBV6-5	TRBJ2-1	-	ASSYSSGRAGGSSYNEQF
TRBV29-1	TRBJ1-2	-	SALRDGYT